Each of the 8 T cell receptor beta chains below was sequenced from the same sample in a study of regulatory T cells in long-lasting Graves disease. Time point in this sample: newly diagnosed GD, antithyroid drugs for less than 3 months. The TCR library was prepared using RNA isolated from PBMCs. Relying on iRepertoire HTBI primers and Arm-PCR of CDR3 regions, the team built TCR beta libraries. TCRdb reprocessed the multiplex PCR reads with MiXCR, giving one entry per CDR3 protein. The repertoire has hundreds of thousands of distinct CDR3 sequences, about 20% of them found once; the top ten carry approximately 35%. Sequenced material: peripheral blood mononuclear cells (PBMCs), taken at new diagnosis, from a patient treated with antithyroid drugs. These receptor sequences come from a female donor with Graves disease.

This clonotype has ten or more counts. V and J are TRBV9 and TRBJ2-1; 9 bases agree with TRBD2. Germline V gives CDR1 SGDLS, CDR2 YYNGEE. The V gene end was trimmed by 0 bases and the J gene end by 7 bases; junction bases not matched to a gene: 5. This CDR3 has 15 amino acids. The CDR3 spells CASSVVAGVVNEQFF. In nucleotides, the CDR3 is TGTGCCAGCAGCGTAGTAGCGGGAGTTGTTAATGAGCAGTTCTTC.

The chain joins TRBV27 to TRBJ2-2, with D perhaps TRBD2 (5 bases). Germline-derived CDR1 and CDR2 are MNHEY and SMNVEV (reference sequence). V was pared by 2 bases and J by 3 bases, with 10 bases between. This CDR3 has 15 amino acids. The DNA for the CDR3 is TGTGCCAGCAGTTTAAAGGGCGGGCACACCGGGGAGCTGTTTTTT. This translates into CASSLKGGHTGELFF.

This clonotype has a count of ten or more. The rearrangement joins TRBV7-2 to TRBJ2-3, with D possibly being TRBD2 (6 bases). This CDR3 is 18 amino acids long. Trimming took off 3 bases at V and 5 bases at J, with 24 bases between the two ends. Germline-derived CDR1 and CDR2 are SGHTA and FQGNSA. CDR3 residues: CASSFYQGKGLLGDTQYF. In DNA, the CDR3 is TGTGCCAGCAGCTTTTATCAAGGAAAGGGACTCCTCGGAGATACGCAGTATTTT.

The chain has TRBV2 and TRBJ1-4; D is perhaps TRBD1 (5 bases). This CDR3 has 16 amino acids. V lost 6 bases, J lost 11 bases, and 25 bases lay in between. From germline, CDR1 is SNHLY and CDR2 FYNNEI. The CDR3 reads CASSATPGKGRHKLFF. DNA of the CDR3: TGTGCCAGCAGCGCTACCCCAGGGAAAGGACGCCACAAACTGTTTTTT. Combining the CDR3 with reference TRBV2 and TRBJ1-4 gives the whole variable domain EPEVTQTPSHQVTQMGQEVILRCVPISNHLYFYWYRQILGQKVEFLVSFYNNEISEKSEIFDDQFSVERPDGSNFTLKIRSTKLEDSAMYFCASSATPGKGRHKLFFGSGTQLSVL.

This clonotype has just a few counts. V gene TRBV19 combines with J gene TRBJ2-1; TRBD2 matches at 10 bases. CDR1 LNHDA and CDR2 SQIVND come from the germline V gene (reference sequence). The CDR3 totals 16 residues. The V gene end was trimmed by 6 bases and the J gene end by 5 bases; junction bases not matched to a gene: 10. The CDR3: CASRRAGTSADNEQFF. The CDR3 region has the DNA TGTGCCAGTAGGCGGGCCGGGACTAGCGCCGACAATGAGCAGTTCTTC.

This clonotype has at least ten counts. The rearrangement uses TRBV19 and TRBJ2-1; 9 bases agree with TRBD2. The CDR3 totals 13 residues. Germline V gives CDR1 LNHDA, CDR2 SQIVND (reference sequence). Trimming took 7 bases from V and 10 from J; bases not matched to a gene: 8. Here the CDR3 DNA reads TGTGCCAGTACCAGGGGGACTAGCCGCGAGCAGTTCTTC. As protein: CASTRGTSREQFF.

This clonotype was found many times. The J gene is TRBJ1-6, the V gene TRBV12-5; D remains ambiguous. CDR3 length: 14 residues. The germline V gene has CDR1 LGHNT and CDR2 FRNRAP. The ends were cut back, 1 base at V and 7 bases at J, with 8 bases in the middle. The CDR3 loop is CASGLGPGNSPLHF. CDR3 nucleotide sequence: TGTGCTAGTGGTTTGGGGCCCGGCAATTCACCCCTCCACTTT.

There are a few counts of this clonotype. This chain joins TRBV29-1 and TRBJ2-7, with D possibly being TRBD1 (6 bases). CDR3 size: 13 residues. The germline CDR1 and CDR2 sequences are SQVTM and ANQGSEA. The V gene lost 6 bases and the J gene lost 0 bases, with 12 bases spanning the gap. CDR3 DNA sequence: TGCAGCGTCGGCCGGGACAACTCCTACGAGCAGTACTTC. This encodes CSVGRDNSYEQYF.